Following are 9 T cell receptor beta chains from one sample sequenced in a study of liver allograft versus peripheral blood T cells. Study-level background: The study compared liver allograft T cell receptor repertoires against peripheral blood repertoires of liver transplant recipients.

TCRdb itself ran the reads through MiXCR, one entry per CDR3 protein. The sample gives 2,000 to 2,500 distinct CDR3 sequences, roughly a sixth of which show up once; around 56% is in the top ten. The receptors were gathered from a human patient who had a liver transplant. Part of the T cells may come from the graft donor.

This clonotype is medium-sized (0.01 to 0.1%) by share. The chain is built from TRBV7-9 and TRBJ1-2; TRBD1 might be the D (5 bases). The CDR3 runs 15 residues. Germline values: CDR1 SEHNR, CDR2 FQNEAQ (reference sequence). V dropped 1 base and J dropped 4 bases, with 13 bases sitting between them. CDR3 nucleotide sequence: TGTGCCAGCAGCTTAGAGAGGACAAGCCCCTATGGCTACACCTTC. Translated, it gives CASSLERTSPYGYTF.

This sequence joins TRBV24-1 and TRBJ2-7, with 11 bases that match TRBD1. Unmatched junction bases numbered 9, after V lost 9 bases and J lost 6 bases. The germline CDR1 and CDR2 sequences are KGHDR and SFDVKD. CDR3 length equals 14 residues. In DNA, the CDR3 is TGTGCCACCTTCGGGGACAGGGGGTGTCGCGAGCAGTACTTC. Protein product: CATFGDRGCREQYF.

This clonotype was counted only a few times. The CDR3 DNA follows: TGTGCCAGCAGTTTCCACGGGACAGCCTACGAGCAGTACTTC. Its protein product is CASSFHGTAYEQYF. The chain couples TRBV27 to TRBJ2-7; TRBD1 matches 7 bases. V shed 3 bases, J shed 2 bases, and the junction held 4 bases outside the gene matches. This CDR3 spans 14 amino acids. Germline V gives CDR1 MNHEY, CDR2 SMNVEV (reference sequence).

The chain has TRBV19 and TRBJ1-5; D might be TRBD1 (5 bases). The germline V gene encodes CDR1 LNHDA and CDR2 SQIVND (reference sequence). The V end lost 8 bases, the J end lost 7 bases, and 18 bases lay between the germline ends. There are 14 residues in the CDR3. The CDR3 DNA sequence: TGTGCCAGTGCCGAATATCTGGGGCTCCAGCCCCAGCATTTT. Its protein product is CASAEYLGLQPQHF.

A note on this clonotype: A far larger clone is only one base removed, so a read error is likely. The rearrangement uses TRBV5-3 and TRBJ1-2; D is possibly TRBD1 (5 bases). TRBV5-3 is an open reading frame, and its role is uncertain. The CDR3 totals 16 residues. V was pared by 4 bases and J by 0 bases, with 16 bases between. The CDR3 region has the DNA TGTGCCAGAAGCCACCGCCAGGGAGGGGCTAACTATGGCTACACCTTC. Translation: CARSHRQGGANYGYTF.

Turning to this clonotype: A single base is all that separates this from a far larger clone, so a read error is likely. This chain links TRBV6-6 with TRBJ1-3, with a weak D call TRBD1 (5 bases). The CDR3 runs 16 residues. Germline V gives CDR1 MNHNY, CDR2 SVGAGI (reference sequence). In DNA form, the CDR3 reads TGTGCCAGCAATGACGGGACGGCGATCTCTGGAAACACCAAATATTTT. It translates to CASNDGTAISGNTKYF.

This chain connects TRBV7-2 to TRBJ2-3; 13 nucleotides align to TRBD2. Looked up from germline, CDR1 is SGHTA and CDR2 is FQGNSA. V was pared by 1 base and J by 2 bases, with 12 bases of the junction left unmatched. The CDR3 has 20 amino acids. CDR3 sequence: CASSLGGLAGIPPITDTQYF. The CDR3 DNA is TGTGCCAGCAGCTTAGGGGGACTAGCGGGAATTCCCCCCATCACAGATACGCAGTATTTT.

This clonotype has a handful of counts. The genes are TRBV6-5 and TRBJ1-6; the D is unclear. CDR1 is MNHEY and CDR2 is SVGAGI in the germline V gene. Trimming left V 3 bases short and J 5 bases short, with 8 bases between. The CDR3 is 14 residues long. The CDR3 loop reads CASSYDGDNSPLHF. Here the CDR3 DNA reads TGTGCCAGCAGTTATGACGGTGATAATTCACCCCTCCACTTT.

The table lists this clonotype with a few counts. This chain's CDR3 is CASRLAGVDTQYF. The CDR3 DNA reads as TGTGCCAGTCGACTAGCGGGAGTAGATACGCAGTATTTT. This chain connects TRBV27 to TRBJ2-3; the match to TRBD2 covers 12 bases. Germline-derived CDR1 and CDR2 are MNHEY and SMNVEV (reference sequence). Losses at the gene ends were 9 bases for V and 5 bases for J; bases not matched to a gene: 3. This CDR3 is 13 amino acids long.